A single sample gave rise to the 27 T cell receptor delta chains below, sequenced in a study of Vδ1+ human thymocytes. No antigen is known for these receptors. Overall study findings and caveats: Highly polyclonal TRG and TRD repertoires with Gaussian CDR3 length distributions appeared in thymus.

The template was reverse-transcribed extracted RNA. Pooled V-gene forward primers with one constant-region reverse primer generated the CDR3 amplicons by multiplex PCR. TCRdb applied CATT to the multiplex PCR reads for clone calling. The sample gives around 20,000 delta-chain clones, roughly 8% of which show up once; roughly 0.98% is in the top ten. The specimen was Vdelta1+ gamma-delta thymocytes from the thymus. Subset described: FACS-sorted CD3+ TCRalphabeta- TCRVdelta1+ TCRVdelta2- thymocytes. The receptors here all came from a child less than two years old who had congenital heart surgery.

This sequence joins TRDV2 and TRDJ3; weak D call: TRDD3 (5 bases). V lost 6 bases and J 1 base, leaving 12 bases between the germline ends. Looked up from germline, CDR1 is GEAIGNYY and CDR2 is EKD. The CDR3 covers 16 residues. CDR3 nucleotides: TGTGCCTGTCGACGTAGGGGATCCTGGGACACCCGACAGATGTTTTTC. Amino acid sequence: CACRRRGSWDTRQMFF.

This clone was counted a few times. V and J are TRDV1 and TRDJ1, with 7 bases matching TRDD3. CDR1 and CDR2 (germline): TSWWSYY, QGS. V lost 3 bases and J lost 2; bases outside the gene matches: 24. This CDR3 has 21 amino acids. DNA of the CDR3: TGTGCTCTTGGGGAGCTAAAAGCGGGTTCTATCTGGGGGGTAGGGACCGATAAACTCATCTTT. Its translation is CALGELKAGSIWGVGTDKLIF.

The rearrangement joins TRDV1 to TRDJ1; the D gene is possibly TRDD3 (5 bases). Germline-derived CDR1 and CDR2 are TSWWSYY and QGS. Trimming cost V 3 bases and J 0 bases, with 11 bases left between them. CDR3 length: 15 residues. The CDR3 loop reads CALGDIGEYTDKLIF. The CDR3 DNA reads TGTGCTCTTGGGGATATTGGGGAATACACCGATAAACTCATCTTT.

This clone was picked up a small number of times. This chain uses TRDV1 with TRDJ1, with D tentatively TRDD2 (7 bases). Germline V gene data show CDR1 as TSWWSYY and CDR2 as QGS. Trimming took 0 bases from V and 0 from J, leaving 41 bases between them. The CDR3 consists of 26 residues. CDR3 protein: CALGELGRGGAFLSWRGTLYTDKLIF. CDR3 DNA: TGTGCTCTTGGGGAACTAGGACGGGGAGGGGCCTTCCTTAGTTGGAGGGGGACCCTCTACACCGATAAACTCATCTTT.

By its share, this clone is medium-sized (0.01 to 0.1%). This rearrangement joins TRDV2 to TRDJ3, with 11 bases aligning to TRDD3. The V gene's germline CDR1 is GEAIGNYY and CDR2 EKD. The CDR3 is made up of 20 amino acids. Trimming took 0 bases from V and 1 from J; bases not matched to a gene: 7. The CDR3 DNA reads TGTGCCTGTGACACCGATACCTACTGGGGGATATCCTGGGACACCCGACAGATGTTTTTC. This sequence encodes CACDTDTYWGISWDTRQMFF.

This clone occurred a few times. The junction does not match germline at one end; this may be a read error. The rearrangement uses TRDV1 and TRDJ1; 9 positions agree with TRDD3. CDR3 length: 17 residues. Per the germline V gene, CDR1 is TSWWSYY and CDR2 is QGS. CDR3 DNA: TGTGCTCTTGGGGGCCTTCCGATAATACTGGGGGAGGATAAACTCACCTTT. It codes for CALGGLPIILGEDKLTF.

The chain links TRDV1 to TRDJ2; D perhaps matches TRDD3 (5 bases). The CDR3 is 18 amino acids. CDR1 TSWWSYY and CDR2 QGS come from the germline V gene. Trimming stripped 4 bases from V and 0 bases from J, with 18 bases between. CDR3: CALGVWVPHGSLTAQLFF. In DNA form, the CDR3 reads TGTGCTCTTGGGGTCTGGGTTCCCCACGGCTCTTTGACAGCACAACTCTTCTTT.

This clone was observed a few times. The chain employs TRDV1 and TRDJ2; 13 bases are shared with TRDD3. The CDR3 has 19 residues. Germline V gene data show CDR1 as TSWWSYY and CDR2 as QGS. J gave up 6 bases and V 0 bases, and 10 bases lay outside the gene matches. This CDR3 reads CALGELALLGDTLAAQLFF. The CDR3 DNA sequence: TGTGCTCTTGGGGAACTAGCCCTACTGGGGGATACGTTGGCAGCACAACTCTTCTTT.

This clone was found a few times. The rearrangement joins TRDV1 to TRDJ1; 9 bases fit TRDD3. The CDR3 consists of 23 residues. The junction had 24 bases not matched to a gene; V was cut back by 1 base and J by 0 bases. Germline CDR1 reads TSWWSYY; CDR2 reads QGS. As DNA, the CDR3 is TGTGCTCTTGGGGAACCCTCAAGGGGCCCAACCTACTGGGGGACCTCTTACACCGATAAACTCATCTTT. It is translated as CALGEPSRGPTYWGTSYTDKLIF.

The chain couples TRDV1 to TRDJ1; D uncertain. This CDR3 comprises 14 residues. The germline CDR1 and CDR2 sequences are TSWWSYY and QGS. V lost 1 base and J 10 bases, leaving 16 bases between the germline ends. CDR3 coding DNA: TGTGCTCTTGGGGAACCAGCCCTATCCGGTAGACTCATCTTT. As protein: CALGEPALSGRLIF.

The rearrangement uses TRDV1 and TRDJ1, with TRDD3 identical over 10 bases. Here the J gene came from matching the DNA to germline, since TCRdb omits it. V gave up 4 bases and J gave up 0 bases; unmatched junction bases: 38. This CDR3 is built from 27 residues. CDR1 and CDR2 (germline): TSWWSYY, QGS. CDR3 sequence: CALGAFLGQSETSYWGMRTPYTDKLIF. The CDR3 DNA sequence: TGTGCTCTTGGGGCCTTTCTGGGGCAAAGCGAGACCTCGTACTGGGGGATGAGGACCCCGTACACCGATAAACTCATCTTT.

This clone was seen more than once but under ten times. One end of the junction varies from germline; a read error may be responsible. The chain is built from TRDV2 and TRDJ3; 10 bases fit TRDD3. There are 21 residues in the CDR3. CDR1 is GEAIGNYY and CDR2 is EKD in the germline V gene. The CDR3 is CACLHYWGIPVDSWDTRQVFF. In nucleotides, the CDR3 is TGTGCCTGTCTTCACTACTGGGGGATCCCGGTTGACTCCTGGGACACCCGACAGGTGTTTTTC.

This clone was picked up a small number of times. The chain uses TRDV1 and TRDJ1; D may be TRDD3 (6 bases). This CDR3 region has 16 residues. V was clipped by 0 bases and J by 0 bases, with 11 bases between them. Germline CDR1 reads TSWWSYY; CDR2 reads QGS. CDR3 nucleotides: TGTGCTCTTGGGGAACTGAAGGGGATCTACACCGATAAACTCATCTTT. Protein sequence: CALGELKGIYTDKLIF.

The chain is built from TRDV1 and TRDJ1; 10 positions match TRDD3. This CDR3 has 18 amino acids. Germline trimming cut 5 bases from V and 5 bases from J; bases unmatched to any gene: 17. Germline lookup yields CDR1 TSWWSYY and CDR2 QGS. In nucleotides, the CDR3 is TGTGCTCTTGGGCCCAGTTCTAGATACGTACTGGGGGATGATAAACTCATCTTT. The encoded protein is CALGPSSRYVLGDDKLIF.

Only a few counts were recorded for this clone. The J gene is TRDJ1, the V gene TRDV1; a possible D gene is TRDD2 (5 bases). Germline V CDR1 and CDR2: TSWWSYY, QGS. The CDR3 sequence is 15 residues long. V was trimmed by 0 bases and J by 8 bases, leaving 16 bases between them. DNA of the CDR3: TGTGCTCTTGGGGAACTAGATCCCTACAGTGGCAAACTCATCTTT. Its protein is CALGELDPYSGKLIF.

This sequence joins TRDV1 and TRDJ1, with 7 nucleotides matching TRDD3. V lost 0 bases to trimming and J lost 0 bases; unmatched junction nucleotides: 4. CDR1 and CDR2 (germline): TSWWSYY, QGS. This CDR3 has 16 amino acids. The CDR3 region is CALGELFLGDTDKLIF. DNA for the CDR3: TGTGCTCTTGGGGAACTATTTCTGGGGGACACCGATAAACTCATCTTT.

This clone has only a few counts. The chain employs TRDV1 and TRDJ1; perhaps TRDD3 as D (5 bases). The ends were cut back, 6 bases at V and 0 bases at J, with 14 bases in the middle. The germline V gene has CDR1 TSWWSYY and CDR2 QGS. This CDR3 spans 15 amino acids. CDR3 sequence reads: CALGLLGAHTDKLIF. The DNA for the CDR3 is TGTGCTCTTGGACTCCTGGGCGCCCACACCGATAAACTCATCTTT.

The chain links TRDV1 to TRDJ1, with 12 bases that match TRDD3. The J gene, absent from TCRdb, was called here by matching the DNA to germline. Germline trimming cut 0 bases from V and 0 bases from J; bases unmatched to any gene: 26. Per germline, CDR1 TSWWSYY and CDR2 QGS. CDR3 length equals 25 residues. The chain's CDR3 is CALGELRSESRPGGYVGAYTDKLIF. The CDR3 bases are TGTGCTCTTGGGGAACTACGGTCAGAGTCTCGTCCTGGGGGATACGTAGGGGCTTACACCGATAAACTCATCTTT.

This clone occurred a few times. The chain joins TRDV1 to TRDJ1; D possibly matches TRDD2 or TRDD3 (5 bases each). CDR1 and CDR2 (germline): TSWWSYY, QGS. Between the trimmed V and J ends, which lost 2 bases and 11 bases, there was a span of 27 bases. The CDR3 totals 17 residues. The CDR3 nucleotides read TGTGCTCTTGGGGAAGGTGTAACCTACGTCTCGGGGACTAGGCTCATCTTT. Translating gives CALGEGVTYVSGTRLIF.

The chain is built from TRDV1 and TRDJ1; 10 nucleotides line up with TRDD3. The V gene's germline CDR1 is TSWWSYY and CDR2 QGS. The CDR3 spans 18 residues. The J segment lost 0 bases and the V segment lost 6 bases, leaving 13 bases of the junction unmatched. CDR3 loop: CALGLRGGGYAYTDKLIF. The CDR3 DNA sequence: TGTGCTCTTGGCCTGAGGGGCGGGGGATACGCGTACACCGATAAACTCATCTTT.

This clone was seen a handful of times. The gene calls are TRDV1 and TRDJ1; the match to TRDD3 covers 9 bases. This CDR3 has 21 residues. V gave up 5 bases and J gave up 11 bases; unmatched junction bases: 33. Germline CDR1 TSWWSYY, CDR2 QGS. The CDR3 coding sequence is TGTGCTCTTGGGAAGCCACTCCTACGGGGGATACACCCACCTGCTCCGGGTAATCTCATCTTT. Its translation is CALGKPLLRGIHPPAPGNLIF.

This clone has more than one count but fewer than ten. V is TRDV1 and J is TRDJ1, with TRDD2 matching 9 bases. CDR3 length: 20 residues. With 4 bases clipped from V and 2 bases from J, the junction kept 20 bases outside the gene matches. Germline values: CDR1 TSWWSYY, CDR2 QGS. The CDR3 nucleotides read TGTGCTCTTGGGGTTCTGGCCTTCCTACCTCACCCGGAGATTACCGATAAACTCATCTTT. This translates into CALGVLAFLPHPEITDKLIF.

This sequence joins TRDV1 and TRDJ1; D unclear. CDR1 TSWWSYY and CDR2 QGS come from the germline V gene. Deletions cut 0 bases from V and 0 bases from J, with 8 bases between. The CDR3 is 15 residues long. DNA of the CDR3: TGTGCTCTTGGGGAACTCTACCCGTACACCGATAAACTCATCTTT. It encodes CALGELYPYTDKLIF.

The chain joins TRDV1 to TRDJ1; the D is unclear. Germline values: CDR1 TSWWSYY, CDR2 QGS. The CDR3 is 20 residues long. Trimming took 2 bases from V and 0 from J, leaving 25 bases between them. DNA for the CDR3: TGTGCTCTTGGGGAATTTTGCGGTCCGGATTACGGGGCTTACACCGATAAACTCATCTTT. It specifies CALGEFCGPDYGAYTDKLIF.

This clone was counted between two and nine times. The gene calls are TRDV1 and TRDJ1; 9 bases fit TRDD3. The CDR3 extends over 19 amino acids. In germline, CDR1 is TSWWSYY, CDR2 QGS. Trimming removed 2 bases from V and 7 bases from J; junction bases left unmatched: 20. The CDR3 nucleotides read TGTGCTCTTGGGGAATTTGGCCCAAAGGGGATACGCCGGCCCTGTAAACTCATCTTT. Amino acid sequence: CALGEFGPKGIRRPCKLIF.

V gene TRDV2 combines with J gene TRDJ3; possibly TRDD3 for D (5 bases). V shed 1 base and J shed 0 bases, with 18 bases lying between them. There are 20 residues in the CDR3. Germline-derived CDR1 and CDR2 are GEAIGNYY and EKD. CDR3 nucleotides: TGTGCCTGTGACACTTGCGGGATTCCCCCGAGCTCCTGGGACACCCGACAGATGTTTTTC. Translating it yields CACDTCGIPPSSWDTRQMFF.

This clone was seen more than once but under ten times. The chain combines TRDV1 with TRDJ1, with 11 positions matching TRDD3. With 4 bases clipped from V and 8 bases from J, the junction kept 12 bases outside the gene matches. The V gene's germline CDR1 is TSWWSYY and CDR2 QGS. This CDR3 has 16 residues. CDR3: CALGAYWGIRGHKLIF. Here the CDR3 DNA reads TGTGCTCTTGGGGCCTATTGGGGGATACGCGGCCACAAACTCATCTTT.